The 16 T cell receptor beta chains below all came from one sample that was sequenced in a study of identical twins. TCRdb reprocessed the 5' RACE reads with MiXCR, giving one entry per CDR3 protein. The sample shows approximately 700,000 distinct CDR3 sequences, roughly 6% of them seen only once. Specimen: naive T cells sorted from blood. The receptors originated from a young man in good health.

This clonotype turned up a few times. The chain has TRBV11-2 and TRBJ2-1; no firm D call. The V end lost 3 bases, the J end lost 2 bases, and 8 bases lay between the germline ends. CDR3 length equals 14 residues. CDR1 is SGHAT, CDR2 FQNNGV, per germline. CDR3 region: CASSFGSPYNEQFF. In DNA, the CDR3 is TGTGCCAGCAGCTTCGGGTCTCCCTACAATGAGCAGTTCTTC.

This clonotype has just a few counts. This chain connects TRBV5-1 to TRBJ2-3, with 9 positions matching TRBD2. CDR3 length: 16 amino acids. The germline gives CDR1 SGHRS, CDR2 YFSETQ. Germline trimming cut 0 bases from V and 5 bases from J; bases unmatched to any gene: 7. CDR3 sequence reads: CASSLAGGRAGDTQYF. The CDR3 DNA is TGCGCCAGCAGCTTGGCCGGCGGGAGGGCCGGAGATACGCAGTATTTT.

The chain uses TRBV5-4 and TRBJ2-1; the D gene is possibly TRBD1 (5 bases). V lost 4 bases, J lost 9 bases, and 11 bases lay in between. CDR1 and CDR2 (germline): SGHNT, YYREEE (reference sequence). This CDR3 comprises 12 residues. CDR3 sequence reads: CASSQTDGEQFF. The CDR3 nucleotides read TGTGCCAGCAGCCAGACAGATGGTGAGCAGTTCTTC.

Many counts were recorded for this clonotype. V usage is TRBV6-1 and J usage is TRBJ1-5; D uncertain. Germline V lookup: CDR1 MNHNS, CDR2 SASEGT. The length of the CDR3 is 15 residues. The V gene lost 6 bases and the J gene lost 6 bases, with 18 bases spanning the gap. The CDR3, as DNA: TGTGCCAGCAGCGGTGGCGGACGGACGAGTCAGCCCCAGCATTTT. Protein sequence: CASSGGGRTSQPQHF.

This clonotype has more than one count but fewer than ten. The chain combines TRBV27 with TRBJ2-7; perhaps TRBD2 as D (5 bases). Germline V gives CDR1 MNHEY, CDR2 SMNVEV (reference sequence). The length of the CDR3 is 14 residues. V was shortened by 5 bases and J by 3 bases, with 14 bases between the two germline ends. The CDR3 nucleotides are TGTGCCAGCAGTCCTGCGGCGGGTCTCTACGAGCAGTACGTC. As protein: CASSPAAGLYEQYV.

This clonotype was detected only a few times. The V gene is TRBV20-1, the J gene TRBJ1-5, with D hard to call. Trimming removed 3 bases at V and 4 bases at J, with 13 bases between. The CDR3 covers 14 residues. Germline CDR1 and CDR2: DFQATT and SNEGSKA (reference sequence). As DNA, the CDR3 is TGCAGTGCTAGTGGGTGGCTTCAAAATCAGCCCCAGCATTTT. This codes for CSASGWLQNQPQHF.

The rearrangement links TRBV29-1 to TRBJ2-7; D not certain. This CDR3 comprises 12 residues. Looked up from germline, CDR1 is SQVTM and CDR2 is ANQGSEA. The V end was cut by 4 bases, the J end by 6 bases, with 13 bases between. The CDR3 nucleotides are TGCAGCGTTGTGAACACCTCGGGCGAGCAGTACTTC. Its protein is CSVVNTSGEQYF.

This clonotype was picked up many times. V and J are TRBV20-1 and TRBJ2-1; 8 nucleotides line up with TRBD2. After removal of 3 bases from V and 6 bases from J, the junction contained 7 bases not matched to a gene. The CDR3 covers 14 residues. Germline loops: CDR1 DFQATT, CDR2 SNEGSKA (reference sequence). This CDR3 is CSARNSGAANEQFF. In DNA, the CDR3 is TGCAGTGCTAGGAATAGCGGGGCCGCCAATGAGCAGTTCTTC.

This clonotype showed up just a few times. The chain has TRBV24-1 and TRBJ1-1; D is perhaps TRBD1 (6 bases). V dropped 6 bases and J dropped 1 base, with 11 bases sitting between them. Germline V gene data show CDR1 as KGHDR and CDR2 as SFDVKD. This CDR3 is 14 amino acids long. The CDR3 is CATSSGAPNTEAFF. DNA of the CDR3: TGTGCCACCAGTTCGGGGGCGCCGAACACTGAAGCTTTCTTT.

In this sample, this clonotype turned up many times. The chain couples TRBV7-2 to TRBJ2-1; D perhaps matches TRBD2 (5 bases). Trimming removed 5 bases from V and 9 bases from J, with 26 bases in between. The CDR3 totals 17 residues. Germline CDR1 SGHTA, CDR2 FQGNSA. CDR3 DNA: TGTGCCAGCAGCCTCCCCTGGGGAGCGGTTTTGATGGGTGAGCAGTTCTTC. Its translation: CASSLPWGAVLMGEQFF.

This clonotype has ten or more counts. This chain links TRBV28 with TRBJ2-7; D is perhaps TRBD2 (7 bases). Trimming removed 5 bases at V and 2 bases at J, with 16 bases between. The CDR3 contains 15 residues. Germline values: CDR1 MDHEN, CDR2 SYDVKM. The CDR3 nucleotides read TGTGCCAGCAGTGATTCAGCGGGACAAACCTACGAGCAGTACTTC. The encoded protein is CASSDSAGQTYEQYF. Full variable domain (rest looked up from reference TRBV28 and TRBJ2-7): DVKVTQSSRYLVKRTGEKVFLECVQDMDHENMFWYRQDPGLGLRLIYFSYDVKMKEKGDIPEGYSVSREKKERFSLILESASTNQTSMYLCASSDSAGQTYEQYFGPGTRLTVT.

In its sample, this clonotype was seen a few times. This chain joins TRBV14 and TRBJ2-1, with TRBD2 matching 9 bases. Germline V gene lookup returns CDR1 SGHDN and CDR2 FVKESK. The CDR3 extends over 15 amino acids. J was trimmed by 8 bases and V by 4 bases; bases with no gene match: 9. DNA of the CDR3: TGTGCCAGCAGCCCCGCGGGAGGGCCGTTGGATGAGCAGTTCTTC. Amino acid sequence: CASSPAGGPLDEQFF.

This clonotype has only a few counts. This CDR3 is CASSLLSENTEAFF. The DNA for the CDR3 is TGCGCCAGCAGCTTGTTATCGGAGAACACTGAAGCTTTCTTT. The V gene is TRBV5-1, the J gene TRBJ1-1; D remains ambiguous. The CDR3 runs 14 residues. Germline V gene data show CDR1 as SGHRS and CDR2 as YFSETQ. The germline V and J ends were trimmed by 1 base and 1 base, with 8 bases remaining between them.

This clonotype has more than one count but fewer than ten. V usage is TRBV11-1 and J usage is TRBJ2-1; TRBD1 or TRBD2 may be the D gene (5 bases each). Trimming removed 0 bases at V and 4 bases at J, with 16 bases between. Germline V gene data show CDR1 as SGHAT and CDR2 as FQDESV (reference sequence). This CDR3 contains 17 residues. CDR3 coding DNA: TGTGCCAGCAGCTTAGCTTCTTCGGGACGGATATACAATGAGCAGTTCTTC. Its protein is CASSLASSGRIYNEQFF.

This clonotype turned up a few times. The chain combines TRBV7-6 with TRBJ2-7; 8 positions match TRBD2. This CDR3 contains 15 residues. After removal of 5 bases from V and 4 bases from J, the junction contained 10 bases not matched to a gene. In germline, CDR1 is SGHVS, CDR2 FNYEAQ. The CDR3, as DNA: TGTGCCAGCAGCCCGACTCCGGGACTAGGATACGAGCAGTACTTC. It codes for CASSPTPGLGYEQYF.

This clonotype was seen repeatedly, ten times or more. The chain couples TRBV12-3 or TRBV12-4 to TRBJ2-3; D possibly corresponds to TRBD2 (6 bases). The V gene lost 6 bases and the J gene lost 6 bases, with 13 bases spanning the gap. The CDR3 is made up of 13 amino acids. The CDR3 DNA is TGTGCCAGCAGAAGGGACTCCGTCGATACGCAGTATTTT. This gives the protein CASRRDSVDTQYF.